These 30 T cell receptor beta chains originate from one sample sequenced in a study of prognosis after radiotherapy for stage I lung cancer. Genomic DNA yielded TCR beta CDR3, amplified by two-round multiplex PCR. Initially, in first-round PCR, primers specific to each TRBV and TRBJ gene were used. TCRdb reprocessed the multiplex PCR reads with MiXCR, giving one entry per CDR3 protein. The sample yields around 56,000 distinct CDR3 sequences, about 30% seen once. This material consisted of PBMCs, taken before or after stereotactic body radiation therapy (not recorded which). The receptors come from a donor at least 50 years old with non-small cell lung cancer.

About this clonotype: At one of its ends the junction is not consistent with the germline gene, which may arise from a read error. The chain combines TRBV12-3 or TRBV12-4 with TRBJ1-1, with D unresolved. This CDR3 contains 13 residues. The CDR3 sequence is CASSFTVKTEDFF. DNA for the CDR3: TGTGCCAGCAGCTTTACAGTAAAAACTGAAGATTTCTTT.

A note on this clonotype: A far larger clone is one nucleotide away, so this likely arose from a read error. The CDR3 region has the DNA TGTGCCAGCACAGGCTTAGGTAGTATCGTGGATACGCAGTATTTT. Translated, it gives CASTGLGSIVDTQYF. J is TRBJ2-3 and V is TRBV6-5; D not certain. V lost 7 bases and J lost 6, with 20 bases in between. This CDR3 has 15 amino acids. Looked up from germline, CDR1 is MNHEY and CDR2 is SVGAGI.

The sample holds many counts of this clonotype. V usage is TRBV5-1 and J usage is TRBJ2-7, with D unclear. Germline V gene sequence: CDR1 SGHRS, CDR2 YFSETQ. This CDR3 has 14 amino acids. V gave up 2 bases and J gave up 2 bases, with 11 bases separating them. The CDR3 is CASSFSVTTYEQYF. The DNA of the CDR3 is TGCGCCAGCAGCTTCTCTGTTACTACCTACGAGCAGTACTTC.

This clonotype was seen at least ten times. V usage is TRBV24-1 and J usage is TRBJ2-1; 11 bases fit TRBD1. This CDR3 contains 16 residues. Germline V gives CDR1 KGHDR, CDR2 SFDVKD. Trimming removed 4 bases from V and 5 bases from J; junction bases left unmatched: 6. The CDR3 loop reads CATSDPDRGRHNEQFF. In DNA form, the CDR3 reads TGTGCCACCAGTGACCCGGACAGGGGGCGCCACAATGAGCAGTTCTTC.

This clonotype was observed many times. This rearrangement joins TRBV11-3 to TRBJ2-1; the D gene is possibly TRBD1 (6 bases). This CDR3 has 16 residues. V dropped 0 bases and J dropped 3 bases, with 12 bases sitting between them. Germline lookup yields CDR1 SGHNT and CDR2 YENEEA. In nucleotides, the CDR3 is TGTGCCAGCAGCTTAGACAACACAGGGTTCTACAATGAGCAGTTCTTC. Residues: CASSLDNTGFYNEQFF.

This clonotype has ten or more counts. The V and J genes are TRBV11-2 and TRBJ1-2; D gene unclear. This CDR3 has 15 residues. V lost 5 bases to trimming and J lost 1 base, with 14 bases between them. Looked up from germline, CDR1 is SGHAT and CDR2 is FQNNGV. Written as DNA, the CDR3 is TGTGCCAGCAGCCCCGGGAATACTTTTAACTATGGCTACACCTTC. Translated: CASSPGNTFNYGYTF. Complete variable domain (other parts from reference TRBV11-2 and TRBJ1-2): EAGVAQSPRYKIIEKRQSVAFWCNPISGHATLYWYQQILGQGPKLLIQFQNNGVVDDSQLPKDRFSAERLKGVDSTLKIQPAKLEDSAVYLCASSPGNTFNYGYTFGSGTRLTVV.

Points on this clonotype: A far larger clone lies a single base away; this is likely a read error. The rearrangement uses TRBV6-8 and TRBJ2-1; D might be TRBD1 (6 bases). This CDR3 has 17 residues. V was shortened by 0 bases and J by 5 bases, with 17 bases between the two germline ends. Per the germline V gene, CDR1 is MNHGY and CDR2 is SAAAGT. CDR3 in amino acids: CASSYSTGTPLNNEQFF. In DNA form, the CDR3 reads TGTGCCAGCAGTTACTCGACAGGAACCCCGCTAAACAATGAGCAGTTCTTC.

This clonotype was found a few times. This may be a read error, as it is one base from a much larger clone. The chain is built from TRBV18 and TRBJ1-1; a weak D match, TRBD1 (6 bases). The CDR3 length is 12 residues. The V gene lost 8 bases and the J gene lost 7 bases, with 14 bases spanning the gap. Germline V gene sequence: CDR1 KGHSH, CDR2 LQKENI. In nucleotides, the CDR3 is TGTGCCAGCCCTTCGACAGGTTATGAAGCTTTCTTT. It specifies CASPSTGYEAFF.

In its sample, this clonotype was seen many times. The V call is TRBV20-1, the J call TRBJ1-2, with D possibly matching TRBD1 (5 bases). This CDR3 is built from 13 residues. V lost 4 bases, J lost 3 bases, and 12 bases lay in between. The V gene's germline CDR1 is DFQATT and CDR2 SNEGSKA (reference sequence). Here the CDR3 reads CSAMAGTDYGYTF. In DNA, the CDR3 is TGCAGTGCTATGGCAGGGACGGACTATGGCTACACCTTC.

A note on this clonotype: This likely came from a read error, as a far larger clone is one base away. CDR3 sequence reads: CASSYSGETHYF. The CDR3 region has the DNA TGTGCCAGCAGTTACTCGGGAGAGACCCATTACTTC. This chain connects TRBV6-5 to TRBJ2-5, with D possibly matching TRBD2 (5 bases). The CDR3 totals 12 residues. Germline CDR1 is MNHEY and CDR2 is SVGAGI.

As to this clonotype: A far larger clone lies a single base away; this is likely a read error. The chain combines TRBV6-2 or TRBV6-3 with TRBJ1-1; the D is unclear. Trimming removed 7 bases from V and 4 bases from J, with 13 bases in between. The CDR3 spans 13 residues. The germline V gene has CDR1 MNHEY and CDR2 SVGEGT. In nucleotides, the CDR3 is TGTGCCAGCATTGATGAGAGGTTCACTGAAGCTTTCTTT. Protein product: CASIDERFTEAFF.

As regards this clonotype: Possible read error: a much larger clone is one base away. The gene calls are TRBV6-2 or TRBV6-3 and TRBJ2-3, with 7 bases matching TRBD2. Germline V gene lookup returns CDR1 MNHEY and CDR2 SVGEGT. Trimming cost V 5 bases and J 4 bases; bases outside gene matches: 12. The CDR3 is 16 residues long. The chain's CDR3 is CASSVGGGVGADTQYF. The CDR3 DNA is TGTGCCAGCAGTGTGGGGGGAGGGGTCGGGGCAGATACGCAGTATTTT.

Ten or more counts support this clonotype. This chain joins TRBV5-1 and TRBJ1-1; D is possibly TRBD1 (5 bases). Per germline, CDR1 SGHRS and CDR2 YFSETQ. This CDR3 contains 16 residues. The V end lost 0 bases, the J end lost 0 bases, and 12 bases lay between the germline ends. CDR3 DNA sequence: TGCGCCAGCAGCTTGGCTGGGGGGGAACTGAACACTGAAGCTTTCTTT. Amino acids: CASSLAGGELNTEAFF.

A few counts support this clonotype. With a much larger clone just one base away, this may be a read error. The V and J genes are TRBV30 and TRBJ1-2, with TRBD1 identical over 8 bases. Germline loops: CDR1 GTSNPN, CDR2 SVGIG (reference sequence). This CDR3 has 14 amino acids. CDR3 bases: TGTGCCTGGATTCAGGACAGGGCCAACTATGTCTACACCTTC. Protein sequence: CAWIQDRANYVYTF.

In this sample, this clonotype turned up many times. The genes are TRBV18 and TRBJ2-5; tentative D call: TRBD2 (6 bases). Trimming removed 4 bases at V and 7 bases at J, with 19 bases between. The CDR3 has 15 residues. In germline, CDR1 is KGHSH, CDR2 LQKENI. CDR3 DNA: TGTGCCAGCTCACTGCAGGACTACCCCAGGTCGACCCAGTACTTC. Amino acids: CASSLQDYPRSTQYF.

This clonotype was seen at least ten times. This sequence joins TRBV12-3 or TRBV12-4 and TRBJ2-1; 12 nucleotides line up with TRBD2. This CDR3 has 17 residues. The trim removed 2 bases at V and 4 bases at J, leaving 6 bases unmatched. The CDR3 is CASSLRGLAGGYNEQFF. Written as DNA, the CDR3 is TGTGCCAGCAGTTTAAGGGGCCTAGCGGGGGGGTACAATGAGCAGTTCTTC.

In this sample, this clonotype turned up many times. The V and J genes are TRBV2 and TRBJ2-2, with D possibly being TRBD1 (7 bases). V shed 3 bases and J shed 3 bases, with 11 bases lying between them. Germline loops: CDR1 SNHLY, CDR2 FYNNEI. The CDR3 contains 15 residues. CDR3 residues: CASSDQGDYTGELFF. CDR3 nucleotides: TGTGCCAGCAGTGATCAGGGGGACTACACCGGGGAGCTGTTTTTT.

This clonotype was counted many times. The rearrangement uses TRBV3-1 and TRBJ2-7, with 7 bases aligning to TRBD1. The length of the CDR3 is 15 residues. Trimming took 1 base from V and 2 from J; bases not matched to a gene: 5. Germline V CDR1 and CDR2: LGHDT, YNNKEL (reference sequence). CDR3 sequence: CASSQGTGNPYEQYF. In DNA form, the CDR3 reads TGTGCCAGCAGCCAAGGGACAGGTAACCCCTACGAGCAGTACTTC.

On this clonotype: One base away lies a much larger clone, so this may be a sequencing read error. The chain combines TRBV6-2 or TRBV6-3 with TRBJ2-4, with D unresolved. The CDR3 spans 13 residues. The ends were cut back, 11 bases at V and 0 bases at J, with 11 bases in the middle. CDR1 is MNHEY and CDR2 is SVGEGT in the germline V gene. This chain's CDR3 is CAARTLAKNIQYF. CDR3 bases: TGTGCCGCCAGAACACTAGCCAAAAACATTCAGTACTTC.

This clonotype was detected many times. This chain uses TRBV18 with TRBJ2-6; 11 bases fit TRBD1. V shed 2 bases, J shed 1 base, and the junction held 4 bases outside the gene matches. The CDR3 covers 18 residues. From germline, CDR1 is KGHSH and CDR2 LQKENI. The chain's CDR3 is CASSPRDRGTSGANVLTF. In nucleotides, the CDR3 is TGTGCCAGCTCACCAAGGGACAGGGGGACGTCTGGGGCCAACGTCCTGACTTTC.

This clonotype has a count of ten or more. The rearrangement joins TRBV5-1 to TRBJ1-6; D gene unclear. The V and J ends lost 7 bases and 8 bases respectively, with 13 bases between them. The CDR3 spans 13 residues. Germline V gene sequence: CDR1 SGHRS, CDR2 YFSETQ. CDR3 sequence reads: CASGRQKDSPLHF. The CDR3 DNA reads as TGCGCCAGCGGGAGACAAAAGGATTCACCCCTCCACTTT.

The CDR3 nucleotides are TGTGCCAGCAGTTCTCCACAGGGGAATAGCTATGGCTACACCTTC. Translation gives CASSSPQGNSYGYTF. V is TRBV6-2 or TRBV6-3 and J is TRBJ1-2; 7 bases are shared with TRBD1. J gave up 4 bases and V 4 bases, and 9 bases lay outside the gene matches. Germline loops: CDR1 MNHEY, CDR2 SVGEGT. The CDR3 length is 15 residues.

The table lists this clonotype with many counts. This rearrangement joins TRBV25-1 to TRBJ1-2; 9 bases match TRBD1. Germline assignment: CDR1 MGHDK and CDR2 SYGVNS. This CDR3 is 12 amino acids long. CDR3 region: CATGTGWNGYTF. As DNA, the CDR3 is TGTGCTACCGGGACAGGGTGGAATGGCTACACCTTC.

This clonotype was counted at least ten times. V gene TRBV6-4 combines with J gene TRBJ2-7; tentatively, D is TRBD2 (6 bases). V gave up 5 bases and J gave up 3 bases, with 14 bases separating them. Germline-derived CDR1 and CDR2 are MRHNA and SNTAGT. The CDR3 runs to 14 residues. The CDR3 DNA is TGTGCCAGCAGTTACGGAGGGAGTTTCTACGAGCAGTACTTC. Translated: CASSYGGSFYEQYF.

This clonotype was recorded many times. This chain joins TRBV7-2 and TRBJ2-4; 7 nucleotides align to TRBD2. V was pared by 9 bases and J by 9 bases, with 11 bases of the junction left unmatched. This CDR3 has 13 residues. The V gene's germline CDR1 is SGHTA and CDR2 FQGNSA. The CDR3 nucleotides are TGTGCCAGTGGGGCCGACTGGGGGGGCATTCAGTACTTC. Translation gives CASGADWGGIQYF.

This clonotype was seen many times. The J gene is TRBJ2-2, the V gene TRBV7-2; D call uncertain. This CDR3 contains 13 residues. Germline V gives CDR1 SGHTA, CDR2 FQGNSA. Trimming pared 8 bases from V and 3 bases from J, leaving 10 bases between. The DNA for the CDR3 is TGTGCCAGCCACCAAGCCTACACCGGGGAGCTGTTTTTT. Protein sequence: CASHQAYTGELFF.

This clonotype has at least ten counts. The chain has TRBV6-5 and TRBJ2-2, with TRBD2 matching 8 bases. The CDR3 is 17 residues long. Trimming at V came to 0 bases and at J to 6 bases, leaving 9 bases not matched to a gene. The V gene's germline CDR1 is MNHEY and CDR2 SVGAGI. The CDR3 here is CASSYSLSGGSAGELFF. CDR3 DNA: TGTGCCAGCAGTTACTCCCTAAGCGGGGGATCGGCCGGGGAGCTGTTTTTT.

As for this clonotype: Given a far larger clone just one base away, this is likely a sequencing read error. This sequence joins TRBV6-4 and TRBJ2-1, with TRBD1 matching over 7 bases. Germline CDR1 MRHNA, CDR2 SNTAGT. This CDR3 has 14 amino acids. V dropped 5 bases and J dropped 6; count of bases not matched to a gene: 7. CDR3 bases: TGTGCCAGCAGTTACGAGGGGGCGCTCAATGAGCAGTTCTTC. Encoded protein: CASSYEGALNEQFF.

This clonotype appeared many times. V usage is TRBV6-5 and J usage is TRBJ2-1; D not certain. Looked up from germline, CDR1 is MNHEY and CDR2 is SVGAGI. Trimming cost V 5 bases and J 7 bases, with 9 bases left between them. CDR3 length: 12 amino acids. CDR3: CASSLTGNEQFF. In DNA form, the CDR3 reads TGTGCCAGCAGTCTAACGGGTAATGAGCAGTTCTTC.

This clonotype showed up many times. The rearrangement uses TRBV18 and TRBJ1-2; no definite D call. Trimming took off 3 bases at V and 8 bases at J, with 10 bases between the two ends. CDR1 and CDR2 (germline): KGHSH, LQKENI. This CDR3 comprises 12 residues. CDR3 residues: CASSPRAEGYTF. The CDR3 bases are TGTGCCAGCTCACCGCGGGCAGAGGGCTACACCTTC.